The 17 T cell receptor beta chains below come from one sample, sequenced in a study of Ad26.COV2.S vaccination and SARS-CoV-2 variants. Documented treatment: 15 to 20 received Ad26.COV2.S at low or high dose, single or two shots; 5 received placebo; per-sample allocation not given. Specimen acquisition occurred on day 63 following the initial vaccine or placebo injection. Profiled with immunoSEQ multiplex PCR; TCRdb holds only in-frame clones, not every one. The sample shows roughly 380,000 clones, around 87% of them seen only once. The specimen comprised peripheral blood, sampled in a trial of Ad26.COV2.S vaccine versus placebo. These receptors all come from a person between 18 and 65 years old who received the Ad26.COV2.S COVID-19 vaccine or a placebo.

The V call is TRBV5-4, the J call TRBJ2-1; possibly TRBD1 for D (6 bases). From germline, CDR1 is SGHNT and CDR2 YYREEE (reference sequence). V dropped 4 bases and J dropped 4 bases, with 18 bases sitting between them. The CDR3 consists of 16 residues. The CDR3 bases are TGTGCCAGCAGCACTTCAACAGGGAGTCGTTACAATGAGCAGTTCTTC. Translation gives CASSTSTGSRYNEQFF.

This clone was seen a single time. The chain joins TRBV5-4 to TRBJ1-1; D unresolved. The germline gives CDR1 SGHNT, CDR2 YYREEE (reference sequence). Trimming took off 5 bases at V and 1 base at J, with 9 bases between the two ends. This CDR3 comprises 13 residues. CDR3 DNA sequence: TGTGCCAGCAGGACTGGCCCGAACACTGAAGCTTTCTTT. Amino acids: CASRTGPNTEAFF.

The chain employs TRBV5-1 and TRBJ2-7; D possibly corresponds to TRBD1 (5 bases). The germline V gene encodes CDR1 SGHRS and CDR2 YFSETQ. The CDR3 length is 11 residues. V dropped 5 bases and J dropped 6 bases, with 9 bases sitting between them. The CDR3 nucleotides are TGCGCCAGCAGAAGGGGTGGCGAGCAGTACTTC. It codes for CASRRGGEQYF.

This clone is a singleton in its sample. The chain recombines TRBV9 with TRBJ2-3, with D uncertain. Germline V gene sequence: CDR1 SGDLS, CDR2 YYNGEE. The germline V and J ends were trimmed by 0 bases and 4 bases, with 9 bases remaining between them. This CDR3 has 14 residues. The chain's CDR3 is CASSVGASSDTQYF. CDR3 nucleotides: TGTGCCAGCAGCGTAGGGGCTAGTTCAGATACGCAGTATTTT.

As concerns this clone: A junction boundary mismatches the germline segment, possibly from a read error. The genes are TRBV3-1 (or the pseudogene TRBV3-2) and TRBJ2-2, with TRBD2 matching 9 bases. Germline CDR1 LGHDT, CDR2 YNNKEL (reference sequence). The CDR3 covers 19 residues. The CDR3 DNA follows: TGTGCCACCAGCCAATTGTCGATCGCGGGGGGGCTGAGAACCGGGGAGCTGTTTTTT. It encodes CATSQLSIAGGLRTGELFF.

The CDR3 is CASSPGVGPTEAFF. CDR3 nucleotides: TGTGCCAGCAGTCCCGGGGTGGGTCCCACTGAAGCTTTCTTT. This rearrangement joins TRBV6-5 to TRBJ1-1; no firm D call. The CDR3 sequence is 14 residues long. CDR1 is MNHEY, CDR2 SVGAGI, per germline. V was pared by 5 bases and J by 4 bases, with 14 bases between.

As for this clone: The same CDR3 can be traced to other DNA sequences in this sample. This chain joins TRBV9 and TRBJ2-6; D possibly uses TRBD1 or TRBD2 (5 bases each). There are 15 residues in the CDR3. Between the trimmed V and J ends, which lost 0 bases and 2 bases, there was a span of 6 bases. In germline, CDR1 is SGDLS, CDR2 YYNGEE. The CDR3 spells CASSVGGTGANVLTF. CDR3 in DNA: TGTGCCAGCAGCGTAGGGGGGACTGGGGCCAACGTCCTGACTTTC.

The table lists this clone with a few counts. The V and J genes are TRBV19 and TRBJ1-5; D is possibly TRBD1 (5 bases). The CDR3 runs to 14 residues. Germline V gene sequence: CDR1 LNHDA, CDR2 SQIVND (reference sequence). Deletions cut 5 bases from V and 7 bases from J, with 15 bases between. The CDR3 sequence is CASSGSAGRQPQHF. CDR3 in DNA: TGTGCCAGTAGTGGGTCCGCAGGGAGACAGCCCCAGCATTTT. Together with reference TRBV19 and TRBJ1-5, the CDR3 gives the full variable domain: DGGITQSPKYLFRKEGQNVTLSCEQNLNHDAMYWYRQDPGQGLRLIYYSQIVNDFQKGDIAEGYSVSREKKESFPLTVTSAQKNPTAFYLCASSGSAGRQPQHFGDGTRLSIL.

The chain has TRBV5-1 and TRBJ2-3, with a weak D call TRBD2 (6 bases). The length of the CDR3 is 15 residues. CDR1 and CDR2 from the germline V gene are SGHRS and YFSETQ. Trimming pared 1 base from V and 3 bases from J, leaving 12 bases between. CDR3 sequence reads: CASSLPTGDTDTQYF. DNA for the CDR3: TGCGCCAGCAGCTTGCCAACGGGGGATACAGATACGCAGTATTTT.

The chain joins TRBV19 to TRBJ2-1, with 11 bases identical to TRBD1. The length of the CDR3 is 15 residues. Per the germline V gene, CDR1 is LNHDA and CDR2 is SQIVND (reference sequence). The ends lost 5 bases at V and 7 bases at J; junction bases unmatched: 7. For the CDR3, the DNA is TGTGCCAGTAGTCTCTGGGACAGGGGGATGAATGAGCAGTTCTTC. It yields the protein CASSLWDRGMNEQFF.

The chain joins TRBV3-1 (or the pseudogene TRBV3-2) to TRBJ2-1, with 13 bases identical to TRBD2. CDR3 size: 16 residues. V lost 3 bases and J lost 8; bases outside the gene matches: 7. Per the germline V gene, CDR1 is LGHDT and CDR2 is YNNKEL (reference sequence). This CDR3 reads CASSQLLAGGHYEQFF. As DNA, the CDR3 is TGTGCCAGCAGCCAGTTACTAGCGGGGGGGCACTATGAGCAGTTCTTC.

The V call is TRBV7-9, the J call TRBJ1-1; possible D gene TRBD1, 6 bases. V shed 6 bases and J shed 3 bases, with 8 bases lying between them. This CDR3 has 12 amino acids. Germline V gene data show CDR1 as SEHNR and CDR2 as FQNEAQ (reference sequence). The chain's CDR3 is CASRRGDTEAFF. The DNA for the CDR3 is TGTGCCAGCAGGAGGGGGGACACTGAAGCTTTCTTT.

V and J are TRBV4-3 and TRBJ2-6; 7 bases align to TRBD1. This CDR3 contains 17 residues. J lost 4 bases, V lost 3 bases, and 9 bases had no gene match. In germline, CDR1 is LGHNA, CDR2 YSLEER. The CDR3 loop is CASSQRGQPGGANVLTF. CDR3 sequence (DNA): TGCGCCAGCAGCCAGAGGGGACAGCCGGGAGGGGCCAACGTCCTGACTTTC.

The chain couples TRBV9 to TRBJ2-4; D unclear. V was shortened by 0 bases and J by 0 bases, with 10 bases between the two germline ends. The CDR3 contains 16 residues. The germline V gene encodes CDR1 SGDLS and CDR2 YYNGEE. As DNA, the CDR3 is TGTGCCAGCAGCGTAGAAAGCAGTCTAGCCAAAAACATTCAGTACTTC. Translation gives CASSVESSLAKNIQYF.

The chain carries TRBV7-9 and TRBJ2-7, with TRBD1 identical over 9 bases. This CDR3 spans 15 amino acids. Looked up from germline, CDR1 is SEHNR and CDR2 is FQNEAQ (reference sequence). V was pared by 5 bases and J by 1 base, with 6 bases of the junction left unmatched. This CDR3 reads CASSQGGTGSYEQYF. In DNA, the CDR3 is TGTGCCAGCAGCCAGGGGGGGACAGGGTCCTACGAGCAGTACTTC.

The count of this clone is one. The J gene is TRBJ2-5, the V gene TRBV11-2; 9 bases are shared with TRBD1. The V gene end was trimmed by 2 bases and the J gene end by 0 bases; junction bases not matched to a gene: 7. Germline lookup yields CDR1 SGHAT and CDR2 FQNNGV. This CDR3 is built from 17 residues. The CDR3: CASSLPRQGVDQETQYF. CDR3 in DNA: TGTGCCAGCAGCTTACCCAGACAGGGGGTTGACCAAGAGACCCAGTACTTC.

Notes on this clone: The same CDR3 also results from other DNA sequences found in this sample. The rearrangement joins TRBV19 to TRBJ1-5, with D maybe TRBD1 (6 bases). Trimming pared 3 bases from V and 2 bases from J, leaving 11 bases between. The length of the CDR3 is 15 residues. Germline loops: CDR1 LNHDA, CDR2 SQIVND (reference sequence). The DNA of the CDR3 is TGTGCCAGTAGTATGGTCCGGACAGGCAATCAGCCCCAGCATTTT. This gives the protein CASSMVRTGNQPQHF.